What follows are 22 T cell receptor beta chains derived from one specimen sequenced in a study of blood T cell repertoires in COVID-19. Sequenced by immunoSEQ multiplex PCR; TCRdb stores in-frame clones only, minus some. There are 39,000 or so clones in the sample; approximately 85% occur only once, and less than 40% lies in the top ten. Sequencing used peripheral blood. These receptors were collected from a man aged 35 to 55 with active or convalescent COVID-19.

This rearrangement joins TRBV2 to TRBJ2-3; possible D gene TRBD2, 6 bases. V was pared by 6 bases and J by 3 bases, with 16 bases between. Germline values: CDR1 SNHLY, CDR2 FYNNEI. CDR3 length equals 15 residues. The CDR3 DNA sequence: TGTGCCAGCAGCCCGGCCGGGACTGCTACAGATACGCAGTATTTT. It translates to CASSPAGTATDTQYF.

V is TRBV27 and J is TRBJ1-6; unclear D gene. Germline CDR1 reads MNHEY; CDR2 reads SMNVEV (reference sequence). The CDR3 loop spans 12 amino acids. The V end was cut by 4 bases, the J end by 7 bases, with 5 bases between. As DNA, the CDR3 is TGTGCCAGCAGTTGGCTGAATTCACCCCTCCACTTT. Its translation: CASSWLNSPLHF.

This chain joins TRBV9 and TRBJ2-2; 9 positions agree with TRBD1. Germline lookup yields CDR1 SGDLS and CDR2 YYNGEE. V was pared by 0 bases and J by 7 bases, with 7 bases of the junction left unmatched. This CDR3 is 16 amino acids long. In DNA, the CDR3 is TGTGCCAGCAGCGTAGGGGTAGGGACAGGGCTCGGGGAGCTGTTTTTT. Amino acids: CASSVGVGTGLGELFF.

The chain recombines TRBV19 with TRBJ1-2; 7 positions agree with TRBD1. V dropped 3 bases and J dropped 2; count of bases not matched to a gene: 9. The CDR3 is 16 amino acids. Germline CDR1 LNHDA, CDR2 SQIVND (reference sequence). In DNA, the CDR3 is TGTGCCAGTAGTATCCCCCTCGGACAGGCAAACTATGGCTACACCTTC. Encoded protein: CASSIPLGQANYGYTF.

The chain carries TRBV24-1 and TRBJ1-3; no reliable D call. The germline gives CDR1 KGHDR, CDR2 SFDVKD. Trimming took off 2 bases at V and 4 bases at J, with 5 bases between the two ends. This CDR3 is 13 amino acids long. The CDR3 DNA reads TGTGCCACCAGTGATTGGCGGGGAAACACCATATATTTT. Amino acid sequence: CATSDWRGNTIYF.

As regards this clone: Other DNA variants within this sample encode the same CDR3. V and J are TRBV5-1 and TRBJ2-7; D remains unclear. The CDR3 totals 13 residues. Trimming took 2 bases from V and 2 from J, leaving 8 bases between them. The germline V gene encodes CDR1 SGHRS and CDR2 YFSETQ. CDR3 protein: CASSLAGTYEQYF. CDR3 bases: TGCGCCAGCAGCTTAGCAGGTACCTACGAGCAGTACTTC. Full variable domain (missing parts from reference TRBV5-1 and TRBJ2-7): KAGVTQTPRYLIKTRGQQVTLSCSPISGHRSVSWYQQTPGQGLQFLFEYFSETQRNKGNFPGRFSGRQFSNSRSEMNVSTLELGDSALYLCASSLAGTYEQYFGPGTRLTVT.

The rearrangement uses TRBV13 and TRBJ1-4; D unclear. The CDR3 runs 15 residues. Trimming cost V 0 bases and J 6 bases, with 11 bases left between them. The germline V gene has CDR1 PRHDT and CDR2 FYEKMQ (reference sequence). CDR3 sequence: CASSLGSGVDEKLFF. The DNA for the CDR3 is TGTGCCAGCAGCTTAGGATCCGGGGTGGATGAAAAACTGTTTTTT.

The chain recombines TRBV7-9 with TRBJ1-3; 8 bases are shared with TRBD1. The CDR3 has 15 residues. V dropped 7 bases and J dropped 4; count of bases not matched to a gene: 9. Per the germline V gene, CDR1 is SEHNR and CDR2 is FQNEAQ (reference sequence). DNA for the CDR3: TGTGCCAGCAACCCTGGACAGGGCAAAGGAAACACCATATATTTT. Translated, it gives CASNPGQGKGNTIYF.

This chain uses TRBV10-3 with TRBJ1-1, with a weak D call TRBD1 (6 bases). Germline CDR1 is ENHRY and CDR2 is SYGVKD. The CDR3 runs to 14 residues. V shed 0 bases and J shed 6 bases, with 11 bases lying between them. The CDR3 region has the DNA TGTGCCATCAGTGAGTCAGGGGGTAGGGCTGAAGCTTTCTTT. Translation gives CAISESGGRAEAFF.

A few counts support this clone. The V gene is TRBV3-1 (or the pseudogene TRBV3-2), the J gene TRBJ1-5; D uncertain. CDR3 length: 12 residues. Germline assignment: CDR1 LGHDT and CDR2 YNNKEL (reference sequence). Trimming removed 0 bases at V and 9 bases at J, with 6 bases between. The CDR3 bases are TGTGCCAGCAGCCAAGACCCCGGGCCCCAGCATTTT. The encoded protein is CASSQDPGPQHF.

The rearrangement joins TRBV19 to TRBJ1-5; TRBD1 matches at 9 bases. The CDR3 has 16 amino acids. V was pared by 5 bases and J by 3 bases, with 8 bases of the junction left unmatched. Germline V CDR1 and CDR2: LNHDA, SQIVND (reference sequence). Here the CDR3 DNA reads TGTGCCAGTAGTCTCGACAGGGGGAGTCCCAATCAGCCCCAGCATTTT. Protein sequence: CASSLDRGSPNQPQHF.

Worth noting for this clone: The same CDR3 is also encoded by other DNA sequences in this sample. The chain has TRBV7-2 and TRBJ2-7; 7 bases fit TRBD2. This CDR3 is 14 amino acids long. V was clipped by 1 base and J by 3 bases; unmatched bases: 3. Germline CDR1 is SGHTA and CDR2 is FQGNSA. CDR3 loop: CASSLGGGLYEQYF. The CDR3 DNA follows: TGTGCCAGCAGCTTAGGGGGGGGACTCTACGAGCAGTACTTC.

In this sample, this clone turned up once. The CDR3 loop reads CASSSQVTNTEAFF. The CDR3 DNA is TGTGCCAGCAGTTCACAGGTAACGAACACTGAAGCTTTCTTT. The chain links TRBV2 to TRBJ1-1; D may be TRBD1 (5 bases). CDR3 size: 14 residues. The V end lost 5 bases, the J end lost 1 base, and 11 bases lay between the germline ends. Per the germline V gene, CDR1 is SNHLY and CDR2 is FYNNEI.

In its sample, this clone is medium-sized (0.01 to 0.1%). V and J are TRBV6-5 and TRBJ2-1, with 12 bases that match TRBD1. CDR1 is MNHEY and CDR2 is SVGAGI in the germline V gene. The length of the CDR3 is 15 residues. With 0 bases clipped from V and 9 bases from J, the junction kept 3 bases outside the gene matches. This CDR3 is CASSYSGQGASEQFF. For the CDR3, the DNA is TGTGCCAGCAGTTACTCGGGACAGGGGGCGTCTGAGCAGTTCTTC.

This clone was seen a few times. The chain recombines TRBV5-4 with TRBJ2-1, with 11 bases that match TRBD2. The CDR3 length is 12 residues. V lost 7 bases and J lost 14; bases outside the gene matches: 8. Germline lookup yields CDR1 SGHNT and CDR2 YYREEE (reference sequence). CDR3 amino acids: CASRPLAGVEFF. The CDR3 DNA follows: TGTGCCAGCCGCCCACTAGCGGGAGTGGAGTTCTTC. Looking up the rest from reference TRBV5-4 and TRBJ2-1 gives the full variable domain: ETGVTQSPTHLIKTRGQQVTLRCSSQSGHNTVSWYQQALGQGPQFIFQYYREEENGRGNFPPRFSGLQFPNYSSELNVNALELDDSALYLCASRPLAGVEFFGPGTRLTVL.

The gene calls are TRBV30 and TRBJ1-4; D is uncertain. The CDR3 contains 13 residues. The V and J ends lost 2 bases and 10 bases respectively, with 14 bases between them. Looked up from germline, CDR1 is GTSNPN and CDR2 is SVGIG (reference sequence). The CDR3 region has the DNA TGTGCCTGGAGTTTAAGATTTAACGGAAAACTGTTTTTT. It yields the protein CAWSLRFNGKLFF.

This clone was observed once. The rearrangement joins TRBV7-6 to TRBJ1-3, with D possibly matching TRBD1 (5 bases). The CDR3 loop spans 16 amino acids. Trimming shortened V by 5 bases and J by 4 bases, and 18 bases separated the two germline ends. Germline V gene lookup returns CDR1 SGHVS and CDR2 FNYEAQ. The CDR3 protein is CASSADGGASGNTIYF. CDR3 in DNA: TGTGCCAGCAGCGCAGACGGTGGGGCTTCCGGAAACACCATATATTTT. The whole variable domain, remainder taken from reference TRBV7-6 and TRBJ1-3, is GAGVSQSPRYKVTKRGQDVALRCDPISGHVSLYWYRQALGQGPEFLTYFNYEAQQDKSGLPNDRFSAERPEGSISTLTIQRTEQRDSAMYRCASSADGGASGNTIYFGEGSWLTVV.

The chain combines TRBV5-4 with TRBJ2-2, with D possibly being TRBD1 (5 bases). Deletions cut 1 base from V and 1 base from J, with 5 bases between. CDR1 is SGHNT, CDR2 YYREEE, per germline (reference sequence). The CDR3 is made up of 14 amino acids. DNA for the CDR3: TGTGCCAGCAGCTTGAGGGGGAACACCGGGGAGCTGTTTTTT. It yields the protein CASSLRGNTGELFF.

This chain links TRBV4-2 with TRBJ1-3; TRBD1 matches 8 bases. The trim removed 2 bases at V and 3 bases at J, leaving 12 bases unmatched. Germline V CDR1 and CDR2: LGHNA, YNFKEQ. The CDR3 totals 18 residues. The CDR3 nucleotides read TGTGCCAGCAGCCAAAAAGAAGCAGGGGGCATTCGTGGAAACACCATATATTTT. Encoded protein: CASSQKEAGGIRGNTIYF.

The CDR3 sequence is CASSLRTGTQPQHF. As DNA, the CDR3 is TGTGCCAGCAGCCTCAGAACAGGGACGCAGCCCCAGCATTTT. V gene TRBV28 combines with J gene TRBJ1-5, with TRBD1 as a possible D gene (6 bases). The V gene's germline CDR1 is MDHEN and CDR2 SYDVKM. This CDR3 is built from 14 residues. Trimming left V 6 bases short and J 7 bases short, with 16 bases between.

The rearrangement joins TRBV29-1 to TRBJ2-5, with TRBD1 identical over 11 bases. Germline CDR1 and CDR2: SQVTM and ANQGSEA. This CDR3 is 18 amino acids long. With 2 bases clipped from V and 1 base from J, the junction kept 12 bases outside the gene matches. The CDR3 sequence: CSVEKLIGTGGLQETQYF. For the CDR3, the DNA is TGCAGCGTTGAAAAATTGATCGGGACAGGGGGACTCCAAGAGACCCAGTACTTC.

This sequence joins TRBV9 and TRBJ2-1; tentatively, D is TRBD2 (7 bases). Germline CDR1 reads SGDLS; CDR2 reads YYNGEE. Trimming pared 0 bases from V and 8 bases from J, leaving 15 bases between. CDR3 length equals 15 residues. CDR3 DNA sequence: TGTGCCAGCAGCGTAGTCGCGGGGAGGGGGGATGAGCAGTTCTTC. Protein: CASSVVAGRGDEQFF.